This T cell receptor beta chain was identified in a study of regulatory T cells in long-lasting Graves disease (dated by TCRdb to about 2021). Broadly, across the study: Persistent Graves' disease was defined as persistently positive TSH receptor autoantibodies together with antithyroid drug treatment for over 5 years. Peripheral blood TCR sequencing and RNA sequencing compared persistent Graves' disease patients with newly diagnosed Graves' disease patients. The study was registered as a clinical trial and conducted in China. A total of around 35 samples underwent TCR sequencing, from some 13 patients with persistent Graves' disease and roughly 20 patients with newly diagnosed Graves' disease. On average, persistent Graves' disease patients in the clinical cohort had been on antithyroid drugs for about 9.3 years.

Results the study describes overall, beyond this receptor: Sequencing and analysis were limited to the TCR beta chain. Compared with newly diagnosed patients, patients with persistent Graves' disease had lower TCR Shannon entropy and fewer highly expanded clones, which suggests clonal expansion. As a limitation, the authors acknowledged that the small sample size may reduce accuracy. The study examined only peripheral blood because the primary lesion, thyroid tissue, could not be accessed. A larger number of public clonotypes was shared among persistent patients (over 2,500) than among newly diagnosed patients (around 890).

The time point label, as the study defines it: persistent/refractory GD, antithyroid drugs over 5 years with positive TRAb. For both TCR sequencing and RNA sequencing, RNA was extracted from PBMCs in TRIzol. The diagnosis of Graves' disease followed American Thyroid Association guidelines. Recruitment of patients was carried out at an endocrinology department in Xi'an, China. Each patient gave approximately 9.7 milliliters of peripheral blood, collected in an EDTA anticoagulant tube. Ficoll Paque Plus density gradient separation was used to isolate PBMCs, and no additional T cell sorting was done. An Agilent 2100 Bioanalyzer and agarose gel were used to assess RNA quality, and a NanoDrop 2000 was used to measure RNA concentration. The sample holds a few counts of this clonotype. Its cognate antigen has yet to be identified. The junction and the germline gene differ at one end; a read error may be behind it.

Library construction relied on multiplex PCR. TCRdb names Illumina HiSeq 4000 as the instrument used. iRepertoire HTBI primers and Arm-PCR amplification of CDR3 regions were used to construct TCR beta libraries. Gel purification was performed on PCR products prior to sequencing. Per the original workflow: Gene usage analysis of CDR3 amino acid clonotypes used the 55 to 80 TRBV and 14 TRBJ segments found across samples. COPE and FqMerger were used to merge filtered high-quality paired reads into contigs. BLAST was used to align contigs to IMGT TRBV, TRBD and TRBJ reference genes, with CDR3 defined following IMGT. Any clonotype with a frequency above 0.1% was classified as a highly expanded clone. Shannon entropy was used to measure repertoire diversity, and the Gini coefficient was used to measure V-J evenness. A clonotype found in more than one individual was treated as public. Starting from the raw public reads, TCRdb applied fastp trimming at Q25, assembled clones with MiXCR and retained in-frame beta chains. Each CDR3 protein gets just one entry, which takes the most common genes and DNA from the rows behind it. TCRdb assigned the V and J calls; the authors' analysis was not used. Across this sample there are over 250,000 distinct CDR3 sequences, with 22% seen only once. The biggest ten clones account for around three fifths of the sample.

The specimen comprised peripheral blood mononuclear cells (PBMCs), sampled when the disease was refractory, from a patient treated with antithyroid drugs. The TCR comes from a female donor with Graves disease.

Read as DNA, the sequence is TGCAGTGCTAGGTTAGGGACAGGGGACGCAAAGACTCACTTC. It specifies CSARLGTGDAKTHF. The chain is assembled from TRBV20-1 and TRBJ2-7; the junction holds 10 bases that match TRBD1. The germline V gene (reference sequence) yields DFQATT for CDR1 and SNEGSKA for CDR2. The CDR3 has 14 amino acids, counting the end cysteine and phenylalanine. CDR3 DNA only is kept here, 42 bases in frame from base 1.